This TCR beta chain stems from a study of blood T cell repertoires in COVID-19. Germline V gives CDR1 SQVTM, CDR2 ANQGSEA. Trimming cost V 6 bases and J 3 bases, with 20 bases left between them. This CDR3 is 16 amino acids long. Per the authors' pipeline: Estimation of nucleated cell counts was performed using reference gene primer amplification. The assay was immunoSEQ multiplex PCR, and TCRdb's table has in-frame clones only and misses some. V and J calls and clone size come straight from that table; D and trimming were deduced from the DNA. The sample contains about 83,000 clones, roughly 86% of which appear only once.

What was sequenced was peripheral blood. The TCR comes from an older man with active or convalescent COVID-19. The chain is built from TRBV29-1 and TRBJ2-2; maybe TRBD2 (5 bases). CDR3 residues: CSVPAGTNGYTGELFF. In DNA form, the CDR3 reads TGCAGCGTCCCCGCGGGCACGAACGGGTACACCGGGGAGCTGTTTTTT.